Listed here are 16 T cell receptor beta chains from one sample, sequenced in a study of long-term antiretroviral therapy in people with HIV. The libraries were made with immunoSEQ v3.0 at survey level. TCRdb's table, derived via immunoSEQ multiplex PCR, lists solely in-frame clones and lacks some. The sample shows under 20,000 clones, around 81% of them seen only once. Here the sequenced sample was unsorted PBMCs, taken 0.1 years before starting antiretroviral therapy. Source of these receptors: a young man with HIV.

The chain links TRBV6-4 to TRBJ2-7; 7 positions match TRBD1. CDR3 length: 17 residues. CDR1 is MRHNA, CDR2 SNTAGT, per germline. V lost 4 bases to trimming and J lost 0 bases; unmatched junction nucleotides: 12. CDR3 protein: CASSGSRGPHSSYEQYF. CDR3 coding DNA: TGTGCCAGCAGTGGTAGTAGGGGGCCACACAGCTCCTACGAGCAGTACTTC.

This rearrangement joins TRBV7-3 to TRBJ2-6, with D perhaps assigned TRBD1 or TRBD2 (6 bases each). V was shortened by 5 bases and J by 2 bases, with 13 bases between the two germline ends. This CDR3 is built from 16 residues. Looked up from germline, CDR1 is SGHTA and CDR2 is FQGTGA. The CDR3 sequence: CASSQGTLPGANVLTF. Here the CDR3 DNA reads TGTGCCAGCAGCCAGGGGACTTTGCCTGGGGCCAACGTCCTGACTTTC.

The chain joins TRBV7-3 to TRBJ2-7; 7 bases are a match to TRBD2. V lost 4 bases, J lost 7 bases, and 13 bases stayed unmatched. Germline-derived CDR1 and CDR2 are SGHTA and FQGTGA. This CDR3 contains 15 residues. The CDR3 region is CASSSTGGMTDEQYF. Here the CDR3 DNA reads TGTGCCAGCAGCTCCACGGGGGGAATGACGGATGAGCAGTACTTC.

V and J are TRBV28 and TRBJ1-5, with D uncertain. This CDR3 region has 13 residues. CDR1 MDHEN and CDR2 SYDVKM come from the germline V gene. V shed 8 bases and J shed 4 bases, with 12 bases lying between them. The DNA for the CDR3 is TGTGCCAGCCACCAGTTCACAAATCAGCCCCAGCATTTT. This codes for CASHQFTNQPQHF.

The rearrangement joins TRBV7-2 to TRBJ1-3; maybe TRBD1 (5 bases). The V end was cut by 5 bases, the J end by 1 base, with 12 bases between. CDR3 length: 15 residues. Germline V gene data show CDR1 as SGHTA and CDR2 as FQGNSA. Here the CDR3 DNA reads TGTGCCAGCAGCGGAGCTGGGACTTCTGGAAACACCATATATTTT. Its protein is CASSGAGTSGNTIYF.

The V and J genes are TRBV5-4 and TRBJ2-3; a weak D match, TRBD2 (7 bases). The CDR3 length is 15 residues. The V and J ends lost 5 bases and 2 bases respectively, with 15 bases between them. Germline V gene sequence: CDR1 SGHNT, CDR2 YYREEE (reference sequence). The CDR3 region is CASSQAGALTDTQYF. CDR3 bases: TGTGCCAGCAGTCAGGCGGGGGCCCTCACAGATACGCAGTATTTT. Supplemented by reference TRBV5-4 and TRBJ2-3, the full variable domain reads ETGVTQSPTHLIKTRGQQVTLRCSSQSGHNTVSWYQQALGQGPQFIFQYYREEENGRGNFPPRFSGLQFPNYSSELNVNALELDDSALYLCASSQAGALTDTQYFGPGTRLTVL.

This chain uses TRBV9 with TRBJ2-2, with 7 positions matching TRBD1. The CDR3 contains 18 residues. The ends lost 1 base at V and 1 base at J; junction bases unmatched: 10. Germline V gene sequence: CDR1 SGDLS, CDR2 YYNGEE. CDR3 sequence (DNA): TGTGCCAGCAGCGTATCGCGGGTCCGGGACAGGAACACCGGGGAGCTGTTTTTT. Translation: CASSVSRVRDRNTGELFF.

CDR3 sequence: CAISELASGNTEAFF. For the CDR3, the DNA is TGTGCCATCAGTGAGCTGGCGTCGGGGAACACTGAAGCTTTCTTT. This chain links TRBV10-3 with TRBJ1-1; D is undetermined. V gave up 2 bases and J gave up 1 base, with 11 bases separating them. Germline lookup yields CDR1 ENHRY and CDR2 SYGVKD. The CDR3 covers 15 residues.

The gene calls are TRBV10-3 and TRBJ1-5; no clear D gene. This CDR3 spans 13 amino acids. Germline V gene data show CDR1 as ENHRY and CDR2 as SYGVKD. V dropped 2 bases and J dropped 7 bases, with 9 bases sitting between them. CDR3 in DNA: TGTGCCATCAGTGAGGGGCTAGACCAGCCCCAGCATTTT. Its protein product is CAISEGLDQPQHF.

The chain carries TRBV7-8 and TRBJ2-6, with 7 bases matching TRBD1. CDR3 length equals 18 residues. The ends lost 5 bases at V and 2 bases at J; junction bases unmatched: 12. Per the germline V gene, CDR1 is SGHVS and CDR2 is FQNEAQ. The CDR3 region has the DNA TGTGCCAGCAGCCTAACCTCCCTAACAGGGGCTGGGGCCAACGTCCTGACTTTC. Amino acid sequence: CASSLTSLTGAGANVLTF.

The rearrangement uses TRBV28 and TRBJ1-1; 10 positions match TRBD1. The J segment lost 5 bases and the V segment lost 6 bases, leaving 9 bases of the junction unmatched. CDR3 size: 15 residues. Germline assignment: CDR1 MDHEN and CDR2 SYDVKM. CDR3 nucleotide sequence: TGTGCCAGCAGCTGGGGACAGGGGTGGGGGACTGAAGCTTTCTTT. It translates to CASSWGQGWGTEAFF. Based on the CDR3 plus reference TRBV28 and TRBJ1-1, the full variable domain is DVKVTQSSRYLVKRTGEKVFLECVQDMDHENMFWYRQDPGLGLRLIYFSYDVKMKEKGDIPEGYSVSREKKERFSLILESASTNQTSMYLCASSWGQGWGTEAFFGQGTRLTVV.

CDR3 sequence (DNA): TGTGCCAGCAGCTTAGGACGGGACAGTAGAGATGAGCAGTTCTTC. Protein: CASSLGRDSRDEQFF. V is TRBV7-9 and J is TRBJ2-1; 7 nucleotides match TRBD1. V dropped 1 base and J dropped 8; count of bases not matched to a gene: 8. Per the germline V gene, CDR1 is SEHNR and CDR2 is FQNEAQ (reference sequence). The CDR3 has 15 amino acids.

This clone has just a few counts. The V call is TRBV7-9, the J call TRBJ1-3; weak D call: TRBD1 (6 bases). From germline, CDR1 is SEHNR and CDR2 FQNEAQ (reference sequence). The CDR3 is 15 amino acids. Trimming left V 5 bases short and J 4 bases short, with 15 bases between. The CDR3, as DNA: TGTGCCAGCAGCCGTACTACAGGGATCGGAAACACCATATATTTT. Its translation: CASSRTTGIGNTIYF.

This clone was seen more than once but under ten times. The chain carries TRBV5-1 and TRBJ1-3, with D unclear. This CDR3 has 15 amino acids. Germline V gene lookup returns CDR1 SGHRS and CDR2 YFSETQ. Trimming took 4 bases from V and 5 from J, leaving 16 bases between them. The CDR3 coding sequence is TGCGCCAGCAGCCTCGACGGCCTGGGTCGAAACACCATATATTTT. Protein: CASSLDGLGRNTIYF.

The gene calls are TRBV7-2 and TRBJ2-3; 9 bases match TRBD2. Trimming removed 6 bases from V and 2 bases from J; junction bases left unmatched: 9. The CDR3 spans 16 residues. The germline V gene has CDR1 SGHTA and CDR2 FQGNSA. In DNA, the CDR3 is TGTGCCAGCAGTTCCAAGCGGGGGGCCTACACAGATACGCAGTATTTT. It codes for CASSSKRGAYTDTQYF.

The chain uses TRBV6-6 and TRBJ1-1, with 7 bases matching TRBD1. The V gene end was trimmed by 5 bases and the J gene end by 3 bases; junction bases not matched to a gene: 6. This CDR3 spans 14 amino acids. The germline V gene has CDR1 MNHNY and CDR2 SVGAGI (reference sequence). The CDR3 loop is CASSRQGGHTEAFF. Written as DNA, the CDR3 is TGTGCCAGCAGTCGACAGGGCGGGCACACTGAAGCTTTCTTT.